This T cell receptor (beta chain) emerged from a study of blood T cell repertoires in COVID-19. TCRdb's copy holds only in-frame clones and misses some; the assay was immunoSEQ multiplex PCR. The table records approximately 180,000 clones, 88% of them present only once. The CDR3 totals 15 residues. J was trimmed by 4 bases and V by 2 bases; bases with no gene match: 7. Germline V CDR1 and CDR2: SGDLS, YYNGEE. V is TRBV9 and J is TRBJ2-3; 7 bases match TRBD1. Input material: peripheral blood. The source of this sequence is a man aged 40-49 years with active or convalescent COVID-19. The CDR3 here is CASSVGQGDADTQYF. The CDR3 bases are TGTGCCAGCAGCGTTGGGCAGGGGGACGCAGATACGCAGTATTTT.